This T cell receptor (beta chain) was captured by sequencing in a study of shared clonotypes between healthy human individuals. Findings of the study overall: Sequencing depth was expected to affect clonotype sharing among donors. Naive subsets generally exceeded memory subsets in estimated richness.

How the authors handled the data: Junction-only sequences without quality scores came from ImmunoSEQ, so filtering differed. TCRdb keeps only in-frame clones here, not all; method: immunoSEQ multiplex PCR. The DNA was the basis for D and trimming; V, J and clone size are from that table. The profile shows 550,000 to 850,000 clones, roughly 70% of them singletons. The germline V gene encodes CDR1 LNHDA and CDR2 SQIVND (reference sequence). The CDR3 loop spans 15 amino acids. Trimming cost V 3 bases and J 7 bases; bases outside gene matches: 9. At least ten counts were recorded for this clone. As yet, its antigen is unknown.

The sample consisted of memory CD4+ T cells sorted from blood. Subset specified: CD45RA-negative fraction. This sequence originates from a woman in her 30s in good health. The chain recombines TRBV19 with TRBJ2-5, with TRBD2 matching 9 bases. The CDR3 DNA reads as TGTGCCAGTAGTATTACTAGCGGGTTGGGTCGGACCCAGTACTTC. This codes for CASSITSGLGRTQYF.